Sequencing of this T cell receptor (beta chain) was carried out in a study of shared T cell receptors in the human thymus. This clone was detected a few times. Clones were sequenced by immunoSEQ multiplex PCR, and TCRdb holds only the in-frame ones, with some missing. The repertoire holds hundreds of thousands of clones, roughly 94% seen once, with 0.02% in the top ten. The CDR3 runs 13 residues. Germline-derived CDR1 and CDR2 are LNHDA and SQIVND (reference sequence). V lost 1 base and J lost 5, with 9 bases in between. Sequenced sample: thymocytes. The V call is TRBV19, the J call TRBJ2-7; the D is unclear. This receptor was identified in a human donor. The DNA for the CDR3 is TGTGCCAGTAGTATAGCGACGGTCCACGAGCAGTACTTC. This gives the protein CASSIATVHEQYF.